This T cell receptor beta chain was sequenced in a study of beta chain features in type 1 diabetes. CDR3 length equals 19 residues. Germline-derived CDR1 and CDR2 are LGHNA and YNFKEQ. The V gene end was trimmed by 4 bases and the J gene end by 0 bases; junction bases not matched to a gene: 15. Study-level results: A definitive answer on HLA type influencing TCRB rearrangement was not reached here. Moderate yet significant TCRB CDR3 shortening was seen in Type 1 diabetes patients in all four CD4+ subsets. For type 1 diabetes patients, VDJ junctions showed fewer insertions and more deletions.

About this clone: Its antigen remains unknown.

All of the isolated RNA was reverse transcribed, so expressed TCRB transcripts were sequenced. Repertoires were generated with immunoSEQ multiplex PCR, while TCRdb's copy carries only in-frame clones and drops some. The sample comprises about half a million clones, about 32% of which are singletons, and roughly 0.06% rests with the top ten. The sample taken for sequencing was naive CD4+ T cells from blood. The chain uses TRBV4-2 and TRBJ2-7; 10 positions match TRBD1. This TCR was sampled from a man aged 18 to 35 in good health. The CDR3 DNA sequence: TGTGCCAGCAGCCGGAATTTCATAACCGGGACAGGGGACTCCTACGAGCAGTACTTC. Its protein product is CASSRNFITGTGDSYEQYF.